The 10 T cell receptor beta chains reported below all come from one sample, sequenced in a study of cytotoxic CD8 clonotypes in ibrutinib-treated CLL. Profiling relied on immunoSEQ multiplex PCR, and the TCRdb table lists in-frame clones only, not all of them. The repertoire holds around 91,000 clones, with about 86% as singletons. Here the sequenced sample was PBMCs, taken before ibrutinib treatment. These TCRs come from a human donor with chronic lymphocytic leukemia.

Ten or more counts support this clone. The same CDR3 arises from other DNA sequences in this sample as well. This CDR3 reads CASSLSQYYEQYF. CDR3 DNA sequence: TGCGCCAGCAGCTTGTCACAGTACTACGAGCAGTACTTC. This chain uses TRBV5-1 with TRBJ2-7; no clear D gene. This CDR3 contains 13 residues. V dropped 1 base and J dropped 3 bases, with 8 bases sitting between them. The germline CDR1 and CDR2 sequences are SGHRS and YFSETQ.

This rearrangement joins TRBV10-1 to TRBJ1-1; TRBD1 is a possible D gene (6 bases). Germline CDR1 reads WNHNN; CDR2 reads SYGVQD (reference sequence). This CDR3 has 14 amino acids. V gave up 0 bases and J gave up 8 bases, with 13 bases separating them. This CDR3 is CASSESLGQREAFF. In nucleotides, the CDR3 is TGCGCCAGCAGTGAGTCGTTAGGACAGAGGGAAGCTTTCTTT.

The chain recombines TRBV19 with TRBJ2-2; TRBD1 matches 10 bases. Trimming took 8 bases from V and 1 from J; bases not matched to a gene: 4. Germline CDR1 reads LNHDA; CDR2 reads SQIVND (reference sequence). The CDR3 has 15 amino acids. DNA for the CDR3: TGTGCCAGTCGACAGGGGGCGCGGAACACCGGGGAGCTGTTTTTT. Translating it yields CASRQGARNTGELFF. Together with reference TRBV19 and TRBJ2-2, the CDR3 gives the full variable domain: DGGITQSPKYLFRKEGQNVTLSCEQNLNHDAMYWYRQDPGQGLRLIYYSQIVNDFQKGDIAEGYSVSREKKESFPLTVTSAQKNPTAFYLCASRQGARNTGELFFGEGSRLTVL.

The V gene is TRBV19, the J gene TRBJ2-1, with TRBD2 identical over 11 bases. Germline V CDR1 and CDR2: LNHDA, SQIVND (reference sequence). J gave up 7 bases and V 7 bases, and 9 bases lay outside the gene matches. CDR3 length: 15 residues. The CDR3 DNA follows: TGTGCCAGTACCGTCACTAGCGGGAGTAATAATGAGCAGTTCTTC. Protein product: CASTVTSGSNNEQFF.

This clone appeared a few times. The chain joins TRBV11-2 to TRBJ2-3; D is tentatively TRBD1 or TRBD2 (6 bases each). This CDR3 is built from 15 residues. Germline V gene lookup returns CDR1 SGHAT and CDR2 FQNNGV. Trimming cost V 5 bases and J 2 bases, with 14 bases left between them. This CDR3 reads CASSQDSGYTDTQYF. The CDR3, as DNA: TGTGCCAGCAGCCAGGACAGCGGGTACACAGATACGCAGTATTTT.

J is TRBJ1-1 and V is TRBV7-2, with D uncertain. Trimming removed 4 bases at V and 2 bases at J, with 14 bases between. The germline gives CDR1 SGHTA, CDR2 FQGNSA. The CDR3 sequence is 15 residues long. The CDR3 bases are TGTGCCAGCAGCTCACGAGGGCCGATCAACACTGAAGCTTTCTTT. Residues: CASSSRGPINTEAFF.

This clone came up once. The gene calls are TRBV7-3 and TRBJ2-1; 10 bases match TRBD2. J lost 7 bases, V lost 5 bases, and 11 bases had no gene match. Germline lookup yields CDR1 SGHTA and CDR2 FQGTGA. The CDR3 extends over 16 amino acids. CDR3 sequence: CASSPMSTSGANEQFF. The DNA of the CDR3 is TGTGCCAGCAGCCCCATGAGCACTAGCGGGGCGAATGAGCAGTTCTTC.

The count of this clone is one. In DNA, the CDR3 is TGCGCCAGCAGCTTCTTACAGGAAGGCGAGCAGTACTTC. This gives the protein CASSFLQEGEQYF. V gene TRBV5-1 combines with J gene TRBJ2-7; the D gene is possibly TRBD1 (5 bases). CDR3 length: 13 residues. The V and J ends lost 2 bases and 6 bases respectively, with 12 bases between them. Looked up from germline, CDR1 is SGHRS and CDR2 is YFSETQ.

CDR3: CASSPDRAAFF. The DNA of the CDR3 is TGTGCCAGCAGTCCGGACAGGGCCGCTTTCTTT. V and J are TRBV28 and TRBJ1-1; 8 bases are shared with TRBD1. J gave up 11 bases and V 5 bases, and 4 bases lay outside the gene matches. Germline values: CDR1 MDHEN, CDR2 SYDVKM. The CDR3 spans 11 residues.

The rearrangement links TRBV11-3 to TRBJ2-6; D gene ambiguous. V lost 7 bases and J 4 bases, leaving 5 bases between the germline ends. CDR1 is SGHNT and CDR2 is YENEEA in the germline V gene. CDR3 length: 12 amino acids. As DNA, the CDR3 is TGTGCCAGCACGTCCGGGGCCAACGTCCTGACTTTC. As protein: CASTSGANVLTF.